This passage covers 27 T cell receptor beta chains from one sample sequenced in a study of shared clonotypes between healthy human individuals. This table comes from immunoSEQ multiplex PCR, and its TCRdb copy is limited to in-frame clones, with some not included. The sample consists of over a million clones, about 70% of them appearing once. Sequencing input: memory CD4+ T cells sorted from blood. The subset here: CD45RA-negative fraction. All receptors derive from a man aged 18 to 35 in good health.

The table lists this clone with a few counts. The V call is TRBV23-1, the J call TRBJ1-2; 11 nucleotides line up with TRBD1. TRBV23-1 is labeled an ORF, and its function is uncertain. The junction had 21 bases not matched to a gene; V was cut back by 4 bases and J by 8 bases. CDR3 size: 19 residues. Here the CDR3 DNA reads TGCGCCAGCAGTCGGGACTACCGGGACAGGGGGTATCTATTTAGGGGCTACACCTTC. Its protein product is CASSRDYRDRGYLFRGYTF.

The chain is built from TRBV2 and TRBJ2-3, with D possibly TRBD2 on 5 matching bases. Germline V gives CDR1 SNHLY, CDR2 FYNNEI. V was clipped by 10 bases and J by 0 bases, with 14 bases between them. This CDR3 region has 14 residues. As DNA, the CDR3 is TGTGCCACCGGGTCGGGGATTAGCACAGATACGCAGTATTTT. Translating it yields CATGSGISTDTQYF.

The chain's CDR3 is CASSYRARSYEQYF. As DNA, the CDR3 is TGTGCCAGCAGTTACAGGGCACGCTCCTACGAGCAGTACTTC. V is TRBV6-5 and J is TRBJ2-7, with D unclear. Looked up from germline, CDR1 is MNHEY and CDR2 is SVGAGI. This CDR3 region has 14 residues. The V and J ends lost 2 bases and 0 bases respectively, with 8 bases between them.

The J gene is TRBJ1-6, the V gene TRBV14; D possibly corresponds to TRBD1 (6 bases). CDR3 length equals 17 residues. V lost 1 base and J 9 bases, leaving 19 bases between the germline ends. Germline V CDR1 and CDR2: SGHDN, FVKESK. The CDR3 is CASSQVGRGPRSSPLHF. Written as DNA, the CDR3 is TGTGCCAGCAGCCAAGTTGGCCGGGGGCCCAGGTCTTCACCCCTCCACTTT.

About this clone: The sample has other DNA sequences that encode this CDR3 too. The rearrangement links TRBV7-6 to TRBJ1-2; 7 positions agree with TRBD1. Per the germline V gene, CDR1 is SGHVS and CDR2 is FNYEAQ. There are 15 residues in the CDR3. V lost 5 bases and J lost 3; bases outside the gene matches: 9. The CDR3 loop reads CASSRTGQADYGYTF. CDR3 in DNA: TGTGCCAGCAGCCGCACAGGACAGGCGGACTATGGCTACACCTTC.

This clone appeared many times. V is TRBV19 and J is TRBJ1-5; 10 nucleotides line up with TRBD1. Trimming cost V 4 bases and J 9 bases; bases outside gene matches: 6. The CDR3 spans 14 residues. Germline V gene data show CDR1 as LNHDA and CDR2 as SQIVND (reference sequence). The CDR3: CASSSDRGQPPQHF. The CDR3 bases are TGTGCCAGTAGTAGCGACAGGGGGCAGCCGCCCCAGCATTTT.

Worth noting for this clone: Mismatch with germline at one junction end may stem from a read error. The genes are TRBV6-1 and TRBJ2-4, with D possibly matching TRBD1 (5 bases). The CDR3 runs to 13 residues. Germline-derived CDR1 and CDR2 are MNHNS and SASEGT. CDR3 nucleotides: TGTGCCAGCAGTGAAGTTGGTATGGCAGGGCTTTCGTTC. Protein sequence: CASSEVGMAGLSF.

This rearrangement joins TRBV5-1 to TRBJ2-5; a possible D gene is TRBD1 (5 bases). V lost 0 bases and J 4 bases, leaving 10 bases between the germline ends. The germline gives CDR1 SGHRS, CDR2 YFSETQ. The length of the CDR3 is 14 residues. The CDR3 reads CASSLGAQGETQYF. The CDR3 coding sequence is TGCGCCAGCAGCTTGGGTGCCCAGGGAGAGACCCAGTACTTC.

The J gene is TRBJ1-5, the V gene TRBV27; D is possibly TRBD1 (6 bases). The CDR3 spans 16 residues. The ends were cut back, 2 bases at V and 2 bases at J, with 13 bases in the middle. CDR1 is MNHEY and CDR2 is SMNVEV in the germline V gene (reference sequence). The CDR3 is CASSLRAGVGNQPQHF. The CDR3 DNA follows: TGTGCCAGCAGTTTAAGGGCAGGGGTAGGCAATCAGCCCCAGCATTTT.

The rearrangement links TRBV6-1 to TRBJ2-7; perhaps TRBD1 as D (5 bases). This CDR3 has 14 amino acids. Germline values: CDR1 MNHNS, CDR2 SASEGT. Trimming stripped 3 bases from V and 11 bases from J, with 20 bases between. The CDR3 sequence is CASSDPPQGGVKYF. The CDR3 DNA follows: TGTGCCAGCAGTGATCCCCCCCAGGGTGGGGTGAAGTACTTC.

The chain links TRBV4-1 to TRBJ2-4; unclear D gene. Trimming stripped 0 bases from V and 0 bases from J, with 6 bases between. CDR1 and CDR2 (germline): MGHRA, YSYEKL. The CDR3 has 15 amino acids. The CDR3 nucleotides are TGCGCCAGCAGCCAAGATAAGGGAGCCAAAAACATTCAGTACTTC. Its protein product is CASSQDKGAKNIQYF.

Many counts were recorded for this clone. The chain uses TRBV6-1 and TRBJ1-1, with no clear D. This CDR3 comprises 13 residues. The germline V gene has CDR1 MNHNS and CDR2 SASEGT. Trimming stripped 7 bases from V and 3 bases from J, with 12 bases between. In nucleotides, the CDR3 is TGTGCCAGCATCCGGGTCGAAGACACTGAAGCTTTCTTT. Translating gives CASIRVEDTEAFF.

J is TRBJ2-4 and V is TRBV5-1; 7 bases fit TRBD1. This CDR3 is 14 amino acids long. Per germline, CDR1 SGHRS and CDR2 YFSETQ. V gave up 4 bases and J gave up 9 bases; unmatched junction bases: 10. The CDR3 region is CASSTGTARGIQYF. The CDR3 coding sequence is TGCGCCAGCAGCACCGGGACAGCTAGGGGCATTCAGTACTTC.

The chain couples TRBV18 to TRBJ1-1; D is unclear. The germline V gene encodes CDR1 KGHSH and CDR2 LQKENI. The CDR3 has 13 residues. Trimming stripped 3 bases from V and 1 base from J, with 6 bases between. CDR3 nucleotide sequence: TGTGCCAGCTCACCCGCACAGAACACTGAAGCTTTCTTT. This codes for CASSPAQNTEAFF.

The chain couples TRBV7-9 to TRBJ1-2; 8 bases match TRBD1. The germline V gene encodes CDR1 SEHNR and CDR2 FQNEAQ (reference sequence). This CDR3 has 14 amino acids. The V and J ends lost 2 bases and 7 bases, in that order; junction bases with no gene match: 6. This CDR3 is CASSLQGAGGGYTF. The CDR3 coding sequence is TGTGCCAGCAGCTTACAGGGGGCGGGAGGTGGCTACACCTTC.

V gene TRBV6-1 combines with J gene TRBJ2-1, with D tentatively TRBD1 or TRBD2 (6 bases each). V shed 2 bases and J shed 0 bases, with 20 bases lying between them. Per the germline V gene, CDR1 is MNHNS and CDR2 is SASEGT. There are 19 residues in the CDR3. The CDR3 protein is CASSEPLSGGSTSYNEQFF. DNA for the CDR3: TGTGCCAGCAGTGAACCATTATCCGGGGGCTCCACCTCCTACAATGAGCAGTTCTTC.

This sequence joins TRBV4-1 and TRBJ2-3, with D possibly called TRBD1 or TRBD2 (5 bases each). The germline V and J ends were trimmed by 4 bases and 1 base, with 15 bases remaining between them. The CDR3 sequence is 16 residues long. The germline V gene encodes CDR1 MGHRA and CDR2 YSYEKL. The CDR3, as DNA: TGCGCCAGCAGCCGTAGCAGGGCCGGGGGCACAGATACGCAGTATTTT. Its translation: CASSRSRAGGTDTQYF.

The genes are TRBV19 and TRBJ2-2; TRBD2 might be the D (5 bases). The CDR3 totals 15 residues. CDR1 is LNHDA, CDR2 SQIVND, per germline (reference sequence). V lost 5 bases and J lost 3, with 13 bases in between. CDR3 in DNA: TGTGCCAGTAGTTACCCGGGATCACACACCGGGGAGCTGTTTTTT. The encoded protein is CASSYPGSHTGELFF.

The V and J genes are TRBV7-2 and TRBJ2-7, with TRBD2 matching 13 bases. Germline loops: CDR1 SGHTA, CDR2 FQGNSA. V lost 4 bases, J lost 2 bases, and 8 bases stayed unmatched. The CDR3 is made up of 17 amino acids. CDR3 sequence: CASSSAGLAGATYEQYF. In DNA, the CDR3 is TGTGCCAGCAGCTCCGCCGGACTAGCGGGAGCTACCTACGAGCAGTACTTC.

The rearrangement uses TRBV19 and TRBJ2-2; 9 nucleotides agree with TRBD2. V lost 6 bases to trimming and J lost 7 bases; unmatched junction nucleotides: 15. The germline gives CDR1 LNHDA, CDR2 SQIVND (reference sequence). This CDR3 is 17 amino acids long. CDR3 bases: TGTGCCAGTAGCAAAAGGCAGAGAGCGGGAGGCGGCGGGGAGCTGTTTTTT. Residues: CASSKRQRAGGGGELFF.

This clone was seen a handful of times. The CDR3 nucleotides are TGTGCCAGCGGACCTCGCGCCTACGAGCAGTACTTC. This gives the protein CASGPRAYEQYF. This sequence joins TRBV2 and TRBJ2-7; D is undetermined. Trimming removed 8 bases at V and 2 bases at J, with 10 bases between. The CDR3 contains 12 residues. Germline V lookup: CDR1 SNHLY, CDR2 FYNNEI.

The gene calls are TRBV6-1 and TRBJ2-6; D call uncertain. V dropped 6 bases and J dropped 0 bases, with 6 bases sitting between them. Germline V gene data show CDR1 as MNHNS and CDR2 as SASEGT. This CDR3 is 14 amino acids long. As DNA, the CDR3 is TGTGCCAGCAGCGCCGTCTCTGGGGCCAACGTCCTGACTTTC. The encoded protein is CASSAVSGANVLTF.

The CDR3 region has the DNA TGTGCCAGCAGCTCCCGACTAGCTGCTCAAGAGACCCAGTACTTC. It yields the protein CASSSRLAAQETQYF. V and J are TRBV7-9 and TRBJ2-5, with 7 bases lining up with TRBD2. The length of the CDR3 is 15 residues. V trimming: 4 bases; J trimming: 2 bases; junction bases outside the gene matches: 7. The germline V gene has CDR1 SEHNR and CDR2 FQNEAQ (reference sequence).

This chain connects TRBV2 to TRBJ2-3; D possibly corresponds to TRBD2 (6 bases). Per germline, CDR1 SNHLY and CDR2 FYNNEI. CDR3 length equals 14 residues. Trimming took off 7 bases at V and 0 bases at J, with 11 bases between the two ends. DNA for the CDR3: TGTGCCAGCAAGCCCGGGACTAGCACAGATACGCAGTATTTT. The encoded protein is CASKPGTSTDTQYF.

The chain employs TRBV5-1 and TRBJ1-1, with TRBD1 identical over 8 bases. In germline, CDR1 is SGHRS, CDR2 YFSETQ. The CDR3 contains 14 residues. V dropped 1 base and J dropped 6; count of bases not matched to a gene: 5. This CDR3 reads CASSLRQGNAEAFF. The CDR3 DNA reads TGCGCCAGCAGCTTGAGACAGGGGAATGCTGAAGCTTTCTTT.

This clone showed up just a few times. The chain joins TRBV7-6 to TRBJ1-1; D remains unclear. Trimming removed 4 bases from V and 6 bases from J, with 15 bases in between. CDR1 SGHVS and CDR2 FNYEAQ come from the germline V gene. The CDR3 sequence is 14 residues long. In DNA form, the CDR3 reads TGTGCCAGCAGCTCCCAACTCCGTGGGTCTGAAGCTTTCTTT. Translating gives CASSSQLRGSEAFF.

This chain connects TRBV6-1 to TRBJ2-5; 10 bases are a match to TRBD2. The germline V gene encodes CDR1 MNHNS and CDR2 SASEGT. V lost 4 bases and J lost 4; bases outside the gene matches: 6. This CDR3 has 15 residues. This CDR3 is CASSGSGRTRETQYF. CDR3 coding DNA: TGTGCCAGCAGTGGTAGCGGGAGGACTAGAGAGACCCAGTACTTC.